These 26 T cell receptor beta chains share one sample of origin, sequenced in a study of regulatory T cells in long-lasting Graves disease (dated by TCRdb to the early 2020s). Taken with the paper, the label for time point translates to: newly diagnosed GD, antithyroid drugs for less than 3 months. For both TCR sequencing and RNA sequencing, RNA was extracted from PBMCs in TRIzol. Library creation used multiplex PCR. The data were produced on an Illumina HiSeq 4000. CDR3 regions were amplified by Arm-PCR with iRepertoire HTBI primers to construct TCR beta libraries. TCRdb reanalyzed the raw reads on its own, using fastp at Q25 for trimming and MiXCR for clone calling, and kept in-frame beta chains. Entries are consolidated by CDR3 protein sequence, retaining the most common genes and DNA. The sample table records hundreds of thousands of distinct CDR3 sequences; roughly 15% of these occur just once. Roughly 20% of the sample goes to the ten largest clones.

Here the sequenced sample was peripheral blood mononuclear cells (PBMCs), taken at new diagnosis, from a patient treated with antithyroid drugs. Receptors originate from a female donor with Graves disease.

Many counts were recorded for this clonotype. The chain links TRBV24-1 to TRBJ2-1, with 9 bases lining up with TRBD1. The CDR3 contains 15 residues. Germline V gene sequence: CDR1 KGHDR, CDR2 SFDVKD. V lost 5 bases, J lost 3 bases, and 4 bases stayed unmatched. CDR3 in amino acids: CATSASTGGYNEQFF. CDR3 DNA: TGTGCCACCAGTGCTTCGACAGGGGGCTACAATGAGCAGTTCTTC.

This clonotype was seen many times. The gene calls are TRBV11-2 and TRBJ2-7; 8 positions match TRBD2. The CDR3 covers 15 residues. The V segment lost 5 bases and the J segment 0 bases; nucleotides outside the gene matches: 6. Germline loops: CDR1 SGHAT, CDR2 FQNNGV. The CDR3 region is CASSALLAGSYEQYF. The CDR3 DNA sequence: TGTGCCAGCAGCGCCTTGCTAGCGGGCTCCTACGAGCAGTACTTC. The full variable domain, rest sourced from reference TRBV11-2 and TRBJ2-7, is EAGVAQSPRYKIIEKRQSVAFWCNPISGHATLYWYQQILGQGPKLLIQFQNNGVVDDSQLPKDRFSAERLKGVDSTLKIQPAKLEDSAVYLCASSALLAGSYEQYFGPGTRLTVT.

This clonotype was found many times. The CDR3 region is CASGWRIRSGANVLTF. DNA for the CDR3: TGTGCCAGCGGATGGAGGATCCGCTCTGGGGCCAACGTCCTGACTTTC. The rearrangement links TRBV7-2 to TRBJ2-6, with D possibly matching TRBD2 (5 bases). The CDR3 loop spans 16 amino acids. Trimming took 8 bases from V and 0 from J, leaving 14 bases between them. The germline V gene has CDR1 SGHTA and CDR2 FQGNSA.

This clonotype has ten or more counts. V usage is TRBV6-2 or TRBV6-3 and J usage is TRBJ1-2; D ambiguous. The CDR3 runs to 16 residues. V was clipped by 5 bases and J by 0 bases, with 16 bases between them. From germline, CDR1 is MNHEY and CDR2 SVGEGT. The CDR3 DNA follows: TGTGCCAGCAGTGTAAGTTGGTCGTATACTAACTATGGCTACACCTTC. Encoded protein: CASSVSWSYTNYGYTF.

This clonotype was counted many times. The chain carries TRBV10-2 and TRBJ1-5, with 7 bases lining up with TRBD1. CDR1 and CDR2 from the germline V gene are WSHSY and SAAADI. J gave up 0 bases and V 3 bases, and 5 bases lay outside the gene matches. The CDR3 runs to 16 residues. CDR3 sequence reads: CASSEAQGYSNQPQHF. The CDR3 DNA is TGCGCCAGCAGTGAAGCACAGGGGTATAGCAATCAGCCCCAGCATTTT.

This clonotype was seen a few times. This chain links TRBV27 with TRBJ1-1; D call uncertain. The CDR3 length is 13 residues. Between the trimmed V and J ends, which lost 3 bases and 5 bases, there was a span of 10 bases. CDR1 and CDR2 (germline): MNHEY, SMNVEV (reference sequence). DNA for the CDR3: TGTGCCAGCAGTTTTAGCTTGAGAACTGAAGCTTTCTTT. Amino acid sequence: CASSFSLRTEAFF.

This clonotype was observed at least ten times. The chain uses TRBV3-1 and TRBJ1-2, with 7 bases matching TRBD1. Losses at the gene ends were 2 bases for V and 12 bases for J; bases not matched to a gene: 12. CDR1 LGHDT and CDR2 YNNKEL come from the germline V gene (reference sequence). The CDR3 sequence is 14 residues long. CDR3 loop: CASSQRQGGSRNTF. CDR3 DNA: TGTGCCAGCAGCCAACGACAGGGAGGCTCGAGGAACACCTTC.

In its sample, this clonotype was seen many times. The chain combines TRBV24-1 with TRBJ2-2; 13 bases map to TRBD2. Germline lookup yields CDR1 KGHDR and CDR2 SFDVKD. V lost 3 bases and J lost 8; bases outside the gene matches: 2. The CDR3 contains 15 residues. CDR3 coding DNA: TGTGCCACCAGTGATCCGGGACTAGCGGGAGGGGAGCTGTTTTTT. Its protein is CATSDPGLAGGELFF.

Only a few counts were recorded for this clonotype. This sequence joins TRBV30 and TRBJ2-3; TRBD2 aligns across 9 bases. Germline V gives CDR1 GTSNPN, CDR2 SVGIG (reference sequence). This CDR3 is built from 13 residues. The junction had 2 bases not matched to a gene; V was cut back by 3 bases and J by 4 bases. This CDR3 reads CAWRAGGADTQYF. Here the CDR3 DNA reads TGTGCCTGGAGGGCGGGGGGGGCAGATACGCAGTATTTT.

There are many counts of this clonotype. The V and J genes are TRBV7-9 and TRBJ2-1, with D perhaps TRBD1 (5 bases). V was clipped by 7 bases and J by 0 bases, with 16 bases between them. This CDR3 region has 16 residues. From germline, CDR1 is SEHNR and CDR2 FQNEAQ (reference sequence). The CDR3 bases are TGTGCCAGCAACCCCACAGGCGGAAGCTCCTACAATGAGCAGTTCTTC. Its protein product is CASNPTGGSSYNEQFF. The whole variable domain, filled in from reference TRBV7-9 and TRBJ2-1, reads DTGVSQNPRHKITKRGQNVTFRCDPISEHNRLYWYRQTLGQGPEFLTYFQNEAQLEKSRLLSDRFSAERPKGSFSTLEIQRTEQGDSAMYLCASNPTGGSSYNEQFFGPGTRLTVL.

This clonotype was recorded a few times. The chain carries TRBV7-3 and TRBJ1-1, with a tentative D call TRBD1 (6 bases). CDR1 and CDR2 from the germline V gene are SGHTA and FQGTGA. V was shortened by 6 bases and J by 5 bases, with 16 bases between the two germline ends. The CDR3 sequence is 14 residues long. CDR3 region: CASSWQGSGTEAFF. Written as DNA, the CDR3 is TGTGCCAGCAGTTGGCAGGGGAGTGGGACTGAAGCTTTCTTT.

This clonotype occurred many times. The rearrangement joins TRBV20-1 to TRBJ2-5; 13 bases are a match to TRBD2. CDR1 is DFQATT and CDR2 is SNEGSKA in the germline V gene (reference sequence). CDR3 length: 16 residues. The trim removed 5 bases at V and 3 bases at J, leaving 9 bases unmatched. The chain's CDR3 is CSAHTSGRAGEETQYF. Written as DNA, the CDR3 is TGCAGTGCTCACACTAGCGGGAGGGCCGGCGAAGAGACCCAGTACTTC.

This clonotype was recorded many times. This rearrangement joins TRBV11-2 to TRBJ1-5, with TRBD1 identical over 9 bases. The V and J ends lost 5 bases and 4 bases, in that order; junction bases with no gene match: 3. The CDR3 contains 14 residues. Germline CDR1 and CDR2: SGHAT and FQNNGV. CDR3 in DNA: TGTGCCAGCAGCCAACAGGGGGCGAATCAGCCCCAGCATTTT. It translates to CASSQQGANQPQHF.

This clonotype has at least ten counts. The V and J genes are TRBV27 and TRBJ1-2, with D perhaps TRBD1 (6 bases). The V gene lost 5 bases and the J gene lost 6 bases, with 22 bases spanning the gap. Germline CDR1 and CDR2: MNHEY and SMNVEV (reference sequence). The CDR3 runs to 16 residues. The CDR3 spells CASSLTSYRDKNGYTF. As DNA, the CDR3 is TGTGCCAGCAGTCTCACCTCCTACCGGGACAAAAATGGCTACACCTTC.

Remarks on this clonotype: A read error is possible here, since a much larger clone lies one base away. J is TRBJ1-5 and V is TRBV6-1; TRBD1 agrees at 7 bases. Germline values: CDR1 MNHNS, CDR2 SASEGT. CDR3 length: 13 amino acids. The CDR3 sequence is CVSRGSSNQPQHF. In DNA form, the CDR3 reads TGTGTCAGCAGGGGGTCCAGCAATCAGCCCCAGCATTTT.

V is TRBV6-1 and J is TRBJ2-7; D is possibly TRBD2 (5 bases). CDR1 MNHNS and CDR2 SASEGT come from the germline V gene. The CDR3 is made up of 15 amino acids. V was clipped by 10 bases and J by 6 bases, with 25 bases between them. The CDR3 region is CATSVMRVTHREQYF. The CDR3 nucleotides are TGTGCCACCTCCGTCATGCGGGTTACCCATCGCGAGCAGTACTTC.

The chain links TRBV5-4 to TRBJ2-5; 9 bases are a match to TRBD1. J lost 5 bases, V lost 3 bases, and 14 bases had no gene match. Germline V lookup: CDR1 SGHNT, CDR2 YYREEE (reference sequence). The CDR3 is 17 residues long. The CDR3 coding sequence is TGTGCCAGCAGCTCCGGGACAGGGAGTTGGGGTTCGGAGACCCAGTACTTC. Residues: CASSSGTGSWGSETQYF.

The chain is built from TRBV11-2 and TRBJ1-2, with a weak D call TRBD1 (5 bases). Trimming cost V 5 bases and J 11 bases, with 12 bases left between them. CDR3 length: 11 amino acids. Germline lookup yields CDR1 SGHAT and CDR2 FQNNGV. The DNA of the CDR3 is TGTGCCAGCAGCCCCGGGGGGGGGTACACCTTC. Translated, it gives CASSPGGGYTF.

This clonotype was counted ten times or more. The V gene is TRBV10-3, the J gene TRBJ2-3, with no clear D. Germline V gene sequence: CDR1 ENHRY, CDR2 SYGVKD. Trimming removed 0 bases at V and 4 bases at J, with 5 bases between. The CDR3 length is 13 residues. CDR3 sequence (DNA): TGTGCCATCAGTGAGTCGTTCGCAGATACGCAGTATTTT. This translates into CAISESFADTQYF.

This clonotype was counted many times. The genes are TRBV6-1 and TRBJ2-1, with TRBD2 identical over 10 bases. This CDR3 contains 16 residues. Losses at the gene ends were 5 bases for V and 5 bases for J; bases not matched to a gene: 9. Germline V gives CDR1 MNHNS, CDR2 SASEGT. CDR3 in amino acids: CASSNQKREGHNEQFF. The CDR3 DNA reads as TGTGCCAGCAGTAACCAAAAGCGGGAGGGCCACAATGAGCAGTTCTTC.

This clonotype has at least ten counts. The chain couples TRBV27 to TRBJ2-1, with 9 bases matching TRBD2. In germline, CDR1 is MNHEY, CDR2 SMNVEV (reference sequence). The junction had 9 bases not matched to a gene; V was cut back by 7 bases and J by 5 bases. This CDR3 has 15 amino acids. The CDR3 spells CASTELAGANNEQFF. CDR3 nucleotides: TGTGCCAGCACCGAGTTAGCGGGGGCCAACAATGAGCAGTTCTTC.

Many counts were recorded for this clonotype. V and J are TRBV11-2 and TRBJ2-5; D gene ambiguous. In germline, CDR1 is SGHAT, CDR2 FQNNGV. Trimming left V 9 bases short and J 5 bases short, with 10 bases between. There are 11 residues in the CDR3. In DNA, the CDR3 is TGTGCCAGTAGACTGGGGGAGACCCAGTACTTC. This translates into CASRLGETQYF.

This clonotype was seen at least ten times. The chain combines TRBV9 with TRBJ2-7; the D gene is possibly TRBD2 (6 bases). The V gene's germline CDR1 is SGDLS and CDR2 YYNGEE. V was trimmed by 5 bases and J by 3 bases, leaving 15 bases between them. This CDR3 has 14 amino acids. The chain's CDR3 is CASSRSGGGYEQYF. The DNA for the CDR3 is TGTGCCAGCAGTCGTAGCGGAGGCGGCTACGAGCAGTACTTC. The whole variable domain, filled in from reference TRBV9 and TRBJ2-7, reads DSGVTQTPKHLITATGQRVTLRCSPRSGDLSVYWYQQSLDQGLQFLIQYYNGEERAKGNILERFSAQQFPDLHSELNLSSLELGDSALYFCASSRSGGGYEQYFGPGTRLTVT.

The chain carries TRBV28 and TRBJ1-2; D is possibly TRBD1 (5 bases). This CDR3 comprises 15 residues. Germline CDR1 MDHEN, CDR2 SYDVKM. Between the trimmed V and J ends, which lost 2 bases and 6 bases, there was a span of 16 bases. This chain's CDR3 is CASSLGEQVADGYTF. The CDR3 coding sequence is TGTGCCAGCAGTTTAGGCGAACAGGTGGCTGATGGCTACACCTTC.

At least ten counts were recorded for this clonotype. The chain is built from TRBV7-9 and TRBJ2-2; D remains unclear. The CDR3 covers 15 residues. Between the trimmed V and J ends, which lost 7 bases and 0 bases, there was a span of 12 bases. Germline CDR1 SEHNR, CDR2 FQNEAQ (reference sequence). CDR3 nucleotides: TGTGCCAGCACTTGGACCGCCTCGAACACCGGGGAGCTGTTTTTT. Its translation: CASTWTASNTGELFF.

This clonotype appeared many times. This sequence joins TRBV5-5 and TRBJ1-2; tentative D call: TRBD1 (5 bases). V shed 1 base and J shed 4 bases, with 14 bases lying between them. CDR1 is SGHKS and CDR2 is YYEKEE in the germline V gene (reference sequence). This CDR3 contains 15 residues. As DNA, the CDR3 is TGTGCCAGCAGCTTGTCCCCTTGGGGGGGCTATGGCTACACCTTC. Amino acids: CASSLSPWGGYGYTF.